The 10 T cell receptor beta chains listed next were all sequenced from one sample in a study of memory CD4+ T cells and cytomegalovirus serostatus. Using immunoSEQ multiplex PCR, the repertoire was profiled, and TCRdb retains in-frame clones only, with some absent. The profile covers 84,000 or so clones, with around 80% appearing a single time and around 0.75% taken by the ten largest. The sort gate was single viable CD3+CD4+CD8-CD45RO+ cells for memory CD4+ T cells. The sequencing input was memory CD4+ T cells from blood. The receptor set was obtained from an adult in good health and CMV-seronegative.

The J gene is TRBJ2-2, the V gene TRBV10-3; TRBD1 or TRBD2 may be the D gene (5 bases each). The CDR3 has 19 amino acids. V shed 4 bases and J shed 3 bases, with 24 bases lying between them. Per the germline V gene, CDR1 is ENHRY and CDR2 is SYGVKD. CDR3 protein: CAISGKWRVRGEYTGELFF. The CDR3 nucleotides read TGTGCCATCAGTGGGAAGTGGAGAGTACGAGGGGAGTACACCGGGGAGCTGTTTTTT.

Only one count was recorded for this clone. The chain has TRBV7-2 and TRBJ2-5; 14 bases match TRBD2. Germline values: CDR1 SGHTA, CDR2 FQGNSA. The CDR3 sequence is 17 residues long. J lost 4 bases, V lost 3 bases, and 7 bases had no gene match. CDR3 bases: TGTGCCAGCAGCTTCCGAGGACTAGCGGGGGGATTAGAGACCCAGTACTTC. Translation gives CASSFRGLAGGLETQYF.

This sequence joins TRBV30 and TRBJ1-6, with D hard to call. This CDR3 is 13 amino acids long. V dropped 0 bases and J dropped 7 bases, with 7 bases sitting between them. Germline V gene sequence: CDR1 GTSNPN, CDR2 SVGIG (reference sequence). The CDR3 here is CAWSVGRNSPLHF. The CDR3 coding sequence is TGTGCCTGGAGTGTGGGGAGGAATTCACCCCTCCACTTT.

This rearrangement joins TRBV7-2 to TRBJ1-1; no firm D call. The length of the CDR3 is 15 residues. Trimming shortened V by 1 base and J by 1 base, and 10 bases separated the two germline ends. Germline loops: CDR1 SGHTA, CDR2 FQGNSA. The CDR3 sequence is CASSLEVIKNTEAFF. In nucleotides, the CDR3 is TGTGCCAGCAGCTTAGAGGTGATAAAGAACACTGAAGCTTTCTTT.

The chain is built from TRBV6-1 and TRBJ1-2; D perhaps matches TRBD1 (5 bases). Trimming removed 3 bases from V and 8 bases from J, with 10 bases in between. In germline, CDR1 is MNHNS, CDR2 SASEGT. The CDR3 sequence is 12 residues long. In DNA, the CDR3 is TGTGCCAGCAGTGACAGGGTTTGGGGCTACACCTTC. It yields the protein CASSDRVWGYTF.

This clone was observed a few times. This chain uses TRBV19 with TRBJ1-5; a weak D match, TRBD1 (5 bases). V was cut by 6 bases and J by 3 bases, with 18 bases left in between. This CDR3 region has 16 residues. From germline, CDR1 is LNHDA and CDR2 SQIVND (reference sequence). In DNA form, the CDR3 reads TGTGCCAGTAGGCTCCTCATTGGGGCAGCCAATCAGCCCCAGCATTTT. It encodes CASRLLIGAANQPQHF.

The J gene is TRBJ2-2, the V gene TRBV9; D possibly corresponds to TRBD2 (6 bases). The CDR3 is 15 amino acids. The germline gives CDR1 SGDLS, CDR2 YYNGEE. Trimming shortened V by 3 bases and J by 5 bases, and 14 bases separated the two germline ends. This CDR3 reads CASSASSVRTGELFF. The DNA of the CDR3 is TGTGCCAGCAGCGCCTCTAGCGTTCGGACCGGGGAGCTGTTTTTT.

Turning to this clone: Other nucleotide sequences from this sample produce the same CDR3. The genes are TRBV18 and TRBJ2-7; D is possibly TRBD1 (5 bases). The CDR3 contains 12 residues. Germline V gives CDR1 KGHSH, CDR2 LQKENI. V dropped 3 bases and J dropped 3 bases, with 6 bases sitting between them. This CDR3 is CASSPDSYEQYF. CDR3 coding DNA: TGTGCCAGCTCACCTGACAGCTACGAGCAGTACTTC.

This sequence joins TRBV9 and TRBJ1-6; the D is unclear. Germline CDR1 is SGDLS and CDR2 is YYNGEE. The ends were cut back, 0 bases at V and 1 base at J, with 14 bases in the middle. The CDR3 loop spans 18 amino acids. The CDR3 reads CASSVGASWGSYNSPLHF. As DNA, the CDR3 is TGTGCCAGCAGCGTAGGGGCGTCTTGGGGTTCCTATAATTCACCCCTCCACTTT.

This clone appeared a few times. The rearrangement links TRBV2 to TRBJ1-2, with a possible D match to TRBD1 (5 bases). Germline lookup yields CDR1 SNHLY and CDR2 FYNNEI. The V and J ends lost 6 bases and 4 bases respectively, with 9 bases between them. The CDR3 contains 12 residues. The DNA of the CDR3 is TGTGCCAGCAGCGACGACAGCTATGGCTACACCTTC. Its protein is CASSDDSYGYTF.